These 24 T cell receptor beta chains share one sample of origin, sequenced in a study of T cell responses to AZD1222 COVID-19 vaccine. TCRdb's table, derived via immunoSEQ multiplex PCR, lists solely in-frame clones and lacks some. This table holds under 150,000 clones, 88% found once. The sequenced sample was peripheral blood, obtained on day 0 of AZD1222 vaccination. These receptor sequences come from an adult in good health.

The rearrangement uses TRBV28 and TRBJ1-2; no reliable D call. Germline CDR1 reads MDHEN; CDR2 reads SYDVKM. The V end was cut by 4 bases, the J end by 2 bases, with 5 bases between. This CDR3 region has 12 residues. The CDR3 coding sequence is TGTGCCAGCAGTTACTTAAACTATGGCTACACCTTC. This gives the protein CASSYLNYGYTF.

The V gene is TRBV23-1, the J gene TRBJ1-6; tentative D call: TRBD1 (6 bases). TRBV23-1 qualifies as an ORF whose function is uncertain. The CDR3 covers 17 residues. Between the trimmed V and J ends, which lost 3 bases and 9 bases, there was a span of 21 bases. DNA of the CDR3: TGCGCCAGCAGTCACAGGGGTCCGGGACTGCGAATTTCACCCCTCCACTTT. Amino acid sequence: CASSHRGPGLRISPLHF.

Written as DNA, the CDR3 is TGTGCCGGACAACAGGGACGTAATCAGCCCCAGCATTTT. This sequence encodes CAGQQGRNQPQHF. This chain links TRBV2 with TRBJ1-5; tentatively, D is TRBD1 (6 bases). The V end was cut by 11 bases, the J end by 4 bases, with 15 bases between. Germline CDR1 SNHLY, CDR2 FYNNEI. The CDR3 covers 13 residues.

The CDR3 DNA reads TGCGCCAGCAGCCGGGAAGGAGGTGATCTCACTGAAGCTTTCTTT. This gives the protein CASSREGGDLTEAFF. V usage is TRBV5-1 and J usage is TRBJ1-1; no firm D call. In germline, CDR1 is SGHRS, CDR2 YFSETQ. V shed 4 bases and J shed 4 bases, with 17 bases lying between them. The length of the CDR3 is 15 residues. The variable domain in full, completed from reference TRBV5-1 and TRBJ1-1, reads KAGVTQTPRYLIKTRGQQVTLSCSPISGHRSVSWYQQTPGQGLQFLFEYFSETQRNKGNFPGRFSGRQFSNSRSEMNVSTLELGDSALYLCASSREGGDLTEAFFGQGTRLTVV.

The chain links TRBV9 to TRBJ1-4; D call uncertain. V gave up 3 bases and J gave up 7 bases, with 13 bases separating them. CDR1 and CDR2 (germline): SGDLS, YYNGEE. The CDR3 length is 14 residues. The CDR3 region is CASSGPLSGEKLFF. The DNA of the CDR3 is TGTGCCAGCAGCGGGCCTCTTAGTGGTGAAAAACTGTTTTTT.

This chain connects TRBV30 to TRBJ1-2; D is undetermined. V lost 4 bases, J lost 2 bases, and 5 bases lay in between. There are 11 residues in the CDR3. Germline V gives CDR1 GTSNPN, CDR2 SVGIG (reference sequence). The CDR3 DNA sequence: TGTGCCTGGACCCAGAACTATGGCTACACCTTC. Its translation is CAWTQNYGYTF.

The count of this clone is one. The chain recombines TRBV9 with TRBJ2-7; 11 bases line up with TRBD2. Trimming took 3 bases from V and 5 from J; bases not matched to a gene: 7. Per the germline V gene, CDR1 is SGDLS and CDR2 is YYNGEE. This CDR3 has 15 residues. Here the CDR3 DNA reads TGTGCCAGCAGCGAGACGACTAGCGGGGAAAACGAGCAGTACTTC. It codes for CASSETTSGENEQYF. Full variable domain (remainder filled in from reference TRBV9 and TRBJ2-7): DSGVTQTPKHLITATGQRVTLRCSPRSGDLSVYWYQQSLDQGLQFLIQYYNGEERAKGNILERFSAQQFPDLHSELNLSSLELGDSALYFCASSETTSGENEQYFGPGTRLTVT.

The chain joins TRBV6-5 to TRBJ1-2, with D hard to call. The CDR3 is 12 amino acids. CDR1 is MNHEY and CDR2 is SVGAGI in the germline V gene. The ends were cut back, 3 bases at V and 7 bases at J, with 9 bases in the middle. The CDR3, as DNA: TGTGCCAGCAGTTATGGAAGGGTTGGCTACACCTTC. Amino acids: CASSYGRVGYTF.

Only one count was recorded for this clone. V usage is TRBV7-2 and J usage is TRBJ1-2; tentative D call: TRBD1 (5 bases). The CDR3 consists of 13 residues. Per the germline V gene, CDR1 is SGHTA and CDR2 is FQGNSA. The V gene lost 5 bases and the J gene lost 4 bases, with 11 bases spanning the gap. The CDR3, as DNA: TGTGCCAGCAGCCGCGGGACGGCCTATGGCTACACCTTC. It yields the protein CASSRGTAYGYTF.

This chain connects TRBV7-9 to TRBJ2-5, with 7 bases aligning to TRBD2. Losses at the gene ends were 5 bases for V and 2 bases for J; bases not matched to a gene: 8. Germline-derived CDR1 and CDR2 are SEHNR and FQNEAQ (reference sequence). The CDR3 covers 15 residues. As DNA, the CDR3 is TGTGCCAGCAGCCTCGGACTAGTCGGGCAAGAGACCCAGTACTTC. Its translation is CASSLGLVGQETQYF.

This clone was seen repeatedly, ten times or more. V and J are TRBV5-6 and TRBJ1-1; a weak D match, TRBD1 (6 bases). The V gene lost 1 base and the J gene lost 1 base, with 14 bases spanning the gap. Looked up from germline, CDR1 is SGHDT and CDR2 is YYEEEE. The CDR3 is 16 residues long. CDR3 in DNA: TGTGCCAGCAGCTTGTTTGGAGAGGGGGGGAACACTGAAGCTTTCTTT. It yields the protein CASSLFGEGGNTEAFF. The variable domain in full, with the rest retrieved from reference TRBV5-6 and TRBJ1-1, is DAGVTQSPTHLIKTRGQQVTLRCSPKSGHDTVSWYQQALGQGPQFIFQYYEEEERQRGNFPDRFSGHQFPNYSSELNVNALLLGDSALYLCASSLFGEGGNTEAFFGQGTRLTVV.

The chain combines TRBV7-2 with TRBJ1-2; perhaps TRBD1 as D (6 bases). CDR3 length equals 16 residues. The germline CDR1 and CDR2 sequences are SGHTA and FQGNSA. V lost 2 bases and J 0 bases, leaving 13 bases between the germline ends. The CDR3 region is CASSLKGERANYGYTF. DNA for the CDR3: TGTGCCAGCAGCTTAAAGGGGGAGAGGGCTAACTATGGCTACACCTTC.

The genes are TRBV2 and TRBJ2-3; D ambiguous. V was clipped by 4 bases and J by 3 bases, with 5 bases between them. The CDR3 spans 12 residues. Germline values: CDR1 SNHLY, CDR2 FYNNEI. As DNA, the CDR3 is TGTGCCAGCAGTGGTCTAACAGATACGCAGTATTTT. Its translation: CASSGLTDTQYF.

The V and J genes are TRBV7-2 and TRBJ1-2, with 7 bases aligning to TRBD1. The CDR3 consists of 15 residues. CDR1 is SGHTA and CDR2 is FQGNSA in the germline V gene. V dropped 5 bases and J dropped 5; count of bases not matched to a gene: 11. The CDR3: CASSPRQGGGYGYTF. The DNA for the CDR3 is TGTGCCAGCAGCCCACGACAGGGTGGGGGATATGGCTACACCTTC.

This clone was found once. The CDR3 nucleotides are TGTGCCAGCAGCTTAGGCAGTCTCCAAGAGACCCAGTACTTC. Translated: CASSLGSLQETQYF. The chain links TRBV11-2 to TRBJ2-5; D call uncertain. The V end was cut by 1 base, the J end by 1 base, with 7 bases between. The CDR3 runs to 14 residues. Germline V gives CDR1 SGHAT, CDR2 FQNNGV. Supplemented by reference TRBV11-2 and TRBJ2-5, the full variable domain reads EAGVAQSPRYKIIEKRQSVAFWCNPISGHATLYWYQQILGQGPKLLIQFQNNGVVDDSQLPKDRFSAERLKGVDSTLKIQPAKLEDSAVYLCASSLGSLQETQYFGPGTRLLVL.

The rearrangement uses TRBV7-2 and TRBJ1-2; D ambiguous. The germline V and J ends were trimmed by 1 base and 6 bases, with 15 bases remaining between them. CDR3 size: 15 residues. Looked up from germline, CDR1 is SGHTA and CDR2 is FQGNSA. CDR3 nucleotide sequence: TGTGCCAGCAGCTTAGGTGCACTAACGTCGGATGGCTACACCTTC. This translates into CASSLGALTSDGYTF. Complete variable domain (other parts from reference TRBV7-2 and TRBJ1-2): GAGVSQSPSNKVTEKGKDVELRCDPISGHTALYWYRQSLGQGLEFLIYFQGNSAPDKSGLPSDRFSAERTGGSVSTLTIQRTQQEDSAVYLCASSLGALTSDGYTFGSGTRLTVV.

The gene calls are TRBV2 and TRBJ2-7; 8 bases are shared with TRBD1. This CDR3 region has 14 residues. After removal of 6 bases from V and 3 bases from J, the junction contained 7 bases not matched to a gene. Germline loops: CDR1 SNHLY, CDR2 FYNNEI. CDR3 nucleotide sequence: TGTGCCAGCAGGGGACAGGTGGGCCGCTACGAGCAGTACTTC. This codes for CASRGQVGRYEQYF.

Only one count was recorded for this clone. This sequence joins TRBV6-2 or TRBV6-3 and TRBJ1-5; 7 positions match TRBD1. CDR1 is MNHEY, CDR2 SVGEGT, per germline. J gave up 3 bases and V 6 bases, and 8 bases lay outside the gene matches. The CDR3 spans 15 residues. CDR3 residues: CASSPRDRPNQPQHF. The CDR3 region has the DNA TGTGCCAGCAGCCCCAGGGACAGACCCAATCAGCCCCAGCATTTT.

This sequence joins TRBV7-9 and TRBJ1-3; no clear D gene. This CDR3 has 19 amino acids. Germline assignment: CDR1 SEHNR and CDR2 FQNEAQ (reference sequence). V was clipped by 1 base and J by 0 bases, with 19 bases between them. This CDR3 reads CASSLVRVAGGDSGNTIYF. CDR3 bases: TGTGCCAGCAGCTTAGTCCGAGTCGCCGGTGGAGACTCTGGAAACACCATATATTTT.

The chain uses TRBV5-4 and TRBJ2-2, with a tentative D call TRBD1 (6 bases). Trimming shortened V by 0 bases and J by 3 bases, and 12 bases separated the two germline ends. This CDR3 is built from 16 residues. Germline assignment: CDR1 SGHNT and CDR2 YYREEE (reference sequence). This CDR3 reads CASSLGGGMYTGELFF. Written as DNA, the CDR3 is TGTGCCAGCAGCTTGGGAGGGGGAATGTACACCGGGGAGCTGTTTTTT.

The V call is TRBV19, the J call TRBJ2-3; D remains ambiguous. With 6 bases removed from V and 0 bases from J, the gap between germline ends came to 13 bases. Germline loops: CDR1 LNHDA, CDR2 SQIVND (reference sequence). The CDR3 sequence is 15 residues long. The CDR3 sequence is CASSAGLGSTDTQYF. CDR3 nucleotides: TGTGCCAGTAGCGCCGGCTTGGGTAGCACAGATACGCAGTATTTT.

This sequence joins TRBV3-1 (or the pseudogene TRBV3-2) and TRBJ1-2, with 7 positions matching TRBD1. Germline CDR1 and CDR2: LGHDT and YNNKEL (reference sequence). The V gene end was trimmed by 5 bases and the J gene end by 6 bases; junction bases not matched to a gene: 15. CDR3 length: 16 amino acids. For the CDR3, the DNA is TGTGCCAGCAGCGATCACGGGACAGCCAGTTGGCATGGCTACACCTTC. Amino acid sequence: CASSDHGTASWHGYTF.

The V gene is TRBV9, the J gene TRBJ1-2; 9 nucleotides agree with TRBD1. From germline, CDR1 is SGDLS and CDR2 YYNGEE. The V and J ends lost 0 bases and 5 bases, in that order; junction bases with no gene match: 11. The CDR3 sequence is 17 residues long. The CDR3 coding sequence is TGTGCCAGCAGCGTAGGGGAAATAGTCGGGACAGGGTATGGCTACACCTTC. Translating it yields CASSVGEIVGTGYGYTF.

This chain connects TRBV7-9 to TRBJ2-7; a possible D gene is TRBD2 (5 bases). The CDR3 totals 16 residues. Germline V gene lookup returns CDR1 SEHNR and CDR2 FQNEAQ (reference sequence). V was cut by 5 bases and J by 2 bases, with 19 bases left in between. DNA of the CDR3: TGTGCCAGCAGCCGATTCGGCGGGCGCCGAGCCTACGAGCAGTACTTC. Translated, it gives CASSRFGGRRAYEQYF.